The T cell receptor beta chain under discussion was sequenced for a study of cytomegalovirus exposure and HLA in healthy donors. Study context: Out of 180 million or so T cells, an earlier analysis found roughly 110 million unique TCR beta sequences in total.

With regard to this clone: Its target is unknown.

Germline CDR1 and CDR2: SQVTM and ANQGSEA. The CDR3 sequence is 12 residues long. Trimming removed 6 bases from V and 8 bases from J; junction bases left unmatched: 6. Whole-study results and caveats: It was approximately 170 TCR beta chains that were listed as cytomegalovirus-associated. Within the data, a cluster of highly shared sequence variants was likely a sequencing artifact.

PCR amplification relied on 60 Vbeta primers (plus 13 Jbeta primers). Generated by immunoSEQ multiplex PCR, the TCRdb table keeps only in-frame clones and is missing some. The sample records over 110,000 clones, approximately 82% being singletons. The gene calls are TRBV29-1 and TRBJ2-1; 8 bases map to TRBD2. Sequencing was performed on PBMCs. This clonotype originated in a woman in her sixties or seventies in good health and CMV-seropositive. CDR3 nucleotides: TGCAGCGTCGACGGAGCGGGAGATGAGCAGTTCTTC. Translating gives CSVDGAGDEQFF.